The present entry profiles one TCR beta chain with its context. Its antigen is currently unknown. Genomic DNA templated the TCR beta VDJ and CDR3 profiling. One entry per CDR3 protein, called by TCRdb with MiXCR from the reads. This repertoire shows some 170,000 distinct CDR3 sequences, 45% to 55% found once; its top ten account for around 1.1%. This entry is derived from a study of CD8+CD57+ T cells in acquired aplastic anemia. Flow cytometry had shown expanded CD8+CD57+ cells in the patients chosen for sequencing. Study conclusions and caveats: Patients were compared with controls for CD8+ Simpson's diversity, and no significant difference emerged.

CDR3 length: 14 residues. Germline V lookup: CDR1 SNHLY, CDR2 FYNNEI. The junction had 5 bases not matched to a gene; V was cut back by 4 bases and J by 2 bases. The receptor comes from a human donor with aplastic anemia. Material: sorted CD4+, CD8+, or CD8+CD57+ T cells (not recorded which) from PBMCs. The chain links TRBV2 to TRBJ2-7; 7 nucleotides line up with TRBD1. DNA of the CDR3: TGTGCCAGCAGTGGACAGGGACCCCCCTACGAGCAGTACTTC. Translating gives CASSGQGPPYEQYF.